This entry features one TCR beta chain sequence. Its antigen is as yet unknown. Each CDR3 protein gets one entry after TCRdb re-called the 5' RACE reads with MiXCR. The sample records around 340,000 distinct CDR3 sequences, over 20% being singletons. Germline V gene lookup returns CDR1 LGHNA and CDR2 YNFKEQ. The CDR3 has 15 residues. The junction had 7 bases not matched to a gene; V was cut back by 4 bases and J by 2 bases. The data are from a study of T-cell memory formation after mild COVID-19. Study-level findings and limits: SARS-CoV-2 specificity was not confirmed for second-wave clones peaking on day 37. Researchers report contracting CD4+ clones mostly in CM and EM, with CD8+ clones in EMRA.

The specimen was PBMCs or a T cell subset sorted from them (not recorded which). This rearrangement joins TRBV4-2 to TRBJ2-5, with 7 bases that match TRBD1. This receptor was identified in an adult woman who had mild COVID-19 (a few samples of this study predate the infection). Cell type and time point are not known. Here the CDR3 reads CASSPSGTAQETQYF. Here the CDR3 DNA reads TGTGCCAGCAGCCCATCCGGGACAGCACAAGAGACCCAGTACTTC.